The clone carrying this T cell receptor (beta chain) has more than one count but fewer than ten. This entry comes from a study of blood T cell repertoires in COVID-19. Study summary: COVID-19 samples from acute and convalescent phases originated in the United States, Italy and Spain. T cells, B-cell-depleted T cells, or PBMCs provided the cDNA or gDNA that served as material.

Source study methods: Nucleated cell number was recorded as an estimate derived from reference gene primer amplification. TCRdb keeps only in-frame clones here, not all; method: immunoSEQ multiplex PCR. The V and J calls and clone size were taken over from that table, and D and trimming were inferred from the DNA. The sample shows approximately 100,000 clones, roughly 86% of them seen only once. This CDR3 is built from 15 residues. V was shortened by 6 bases and J by 5 bases, with 16 bases between the two germline ends. CDR1 and CDR2 from the germline V gene are MNHEY and SVGAGI. The receptor was isolated from a woman under 40 with acute or convalescent COVID-19. The rearrangement uses TRBV6-5 and TRBJ2-2, with D maybe TRBD1 (6 bases). Material for sequencing was peripheral blood. Here the CDR3 reads CASRAGVGATGELFF. The DNA of the CDR3 is TGTGCCAGCAGAGCTGGCGTGGGGGCAACCGGGGAGCTGTTTTTT.